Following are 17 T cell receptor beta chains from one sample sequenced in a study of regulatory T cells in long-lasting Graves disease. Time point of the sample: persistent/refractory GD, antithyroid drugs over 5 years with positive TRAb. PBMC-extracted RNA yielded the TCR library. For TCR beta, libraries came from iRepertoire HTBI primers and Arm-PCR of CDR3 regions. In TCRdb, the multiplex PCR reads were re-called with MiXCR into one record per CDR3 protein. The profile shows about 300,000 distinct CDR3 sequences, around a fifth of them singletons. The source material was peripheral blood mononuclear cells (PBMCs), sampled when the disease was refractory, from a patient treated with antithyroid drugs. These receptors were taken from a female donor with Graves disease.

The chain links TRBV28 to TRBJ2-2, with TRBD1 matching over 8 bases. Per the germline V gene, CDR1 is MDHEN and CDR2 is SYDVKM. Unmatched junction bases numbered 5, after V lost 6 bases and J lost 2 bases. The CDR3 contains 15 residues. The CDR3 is CASSHDRGNTGELFF. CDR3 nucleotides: TGTGCCAGCAGCCACGACAGGGGAAACACCGGGGAGCTGTTTTTT.

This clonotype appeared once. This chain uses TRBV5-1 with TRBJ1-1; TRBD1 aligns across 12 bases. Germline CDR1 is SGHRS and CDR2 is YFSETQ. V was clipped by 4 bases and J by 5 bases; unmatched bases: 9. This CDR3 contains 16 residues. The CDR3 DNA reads TGCGCCAGCAGCCCCCGGGACAGGGGGCAAGGGACTGAAGCTTTCTTT. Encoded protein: CASSPRDRGQGTEAFF.

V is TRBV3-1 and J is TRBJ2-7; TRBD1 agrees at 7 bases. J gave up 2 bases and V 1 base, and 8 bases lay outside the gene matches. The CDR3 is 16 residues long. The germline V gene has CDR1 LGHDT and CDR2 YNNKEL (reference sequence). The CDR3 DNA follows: TGTGCCAGCAGCCAAGCGCGAGACAGGGATCCCTACGAGCAGTACTTC. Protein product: CASSQARDRDPYEQYF.

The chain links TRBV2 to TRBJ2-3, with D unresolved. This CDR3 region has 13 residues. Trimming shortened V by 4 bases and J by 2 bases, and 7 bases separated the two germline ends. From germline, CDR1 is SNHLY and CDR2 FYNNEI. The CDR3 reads CASSVKLTDTQYF. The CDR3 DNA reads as TGTGCCAGCAGTGTAAAGCTCACAGATACGCAGTATTTT.

The CDR3 region has the DNA TGTGCCAGCACCACGAGGACAGGATATGGAAACACCATATATTTT. Its translation: CASTTRTGYGNTIYF. V usage is TRBV7-2 and J usage is TRBJ1-3, with TRBD1 matching 7 bases. Germline V gene lookup returns CDR1 SGHTA and CDR2 FQGNSA. V gave up 7 bases and J gave up 3 bases; unmatched junction bases: 9. CDR3 length equals 15 residues. The entire variable domain, with the rest obtained from reference TRBV7-2 and TRBJ1-3, is as follows: GAGVSQSPSNKVTEKGKDVELRCDPISGHTALYWYRQSLGQGLEFLIYFQGNSAPDKSGLPSDRFSAERTGGSVSTLTIQRTQQEDSAVYLCASTTRTGYGNTIYFGEGSWLTVV.

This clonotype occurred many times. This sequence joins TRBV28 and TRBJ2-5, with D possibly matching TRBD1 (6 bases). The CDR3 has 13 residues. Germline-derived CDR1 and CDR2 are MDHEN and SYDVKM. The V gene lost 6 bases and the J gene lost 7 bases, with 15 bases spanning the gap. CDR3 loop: CASRRDNTWTQYF. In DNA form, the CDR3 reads TGTGCCAGCAGGAGGGACAACACATGGACCCAGTACTTC.

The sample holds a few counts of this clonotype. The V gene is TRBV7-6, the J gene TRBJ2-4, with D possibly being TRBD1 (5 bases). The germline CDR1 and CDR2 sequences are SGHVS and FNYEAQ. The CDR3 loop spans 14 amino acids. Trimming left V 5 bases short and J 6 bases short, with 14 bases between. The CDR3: CASSPSREPNIQYF. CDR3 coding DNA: TGTGCCAGCAGCCCCTCCAGGGAACCAAACATTCAGTACTTC.

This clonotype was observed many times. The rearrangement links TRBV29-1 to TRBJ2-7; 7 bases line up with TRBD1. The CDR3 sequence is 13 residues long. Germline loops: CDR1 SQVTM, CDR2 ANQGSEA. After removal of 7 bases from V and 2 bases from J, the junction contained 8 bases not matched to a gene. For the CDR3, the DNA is TGCAGCGCCACCGACAGGGCTACCTACGAGCAGTACTTC. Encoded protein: CSATDRATYEQYF.

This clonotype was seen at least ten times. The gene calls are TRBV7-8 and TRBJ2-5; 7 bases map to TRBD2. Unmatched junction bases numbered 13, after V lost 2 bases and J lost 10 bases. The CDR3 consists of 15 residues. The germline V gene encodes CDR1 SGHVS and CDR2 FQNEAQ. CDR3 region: CASSLRTGDYEGQYF. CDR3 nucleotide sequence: TGTGCCAGCAGCTTACGGACCGGGGACTACGAGGGCCAGTACTTC.

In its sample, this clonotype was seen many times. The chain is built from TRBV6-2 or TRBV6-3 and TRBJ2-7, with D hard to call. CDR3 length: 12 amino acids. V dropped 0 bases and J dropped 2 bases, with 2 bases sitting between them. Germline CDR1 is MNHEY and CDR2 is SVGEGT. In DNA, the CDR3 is TGTGCCAGCAGTTACTCTCCCTACGAGCAGTACTTC. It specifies CASSYSPYEQYF.

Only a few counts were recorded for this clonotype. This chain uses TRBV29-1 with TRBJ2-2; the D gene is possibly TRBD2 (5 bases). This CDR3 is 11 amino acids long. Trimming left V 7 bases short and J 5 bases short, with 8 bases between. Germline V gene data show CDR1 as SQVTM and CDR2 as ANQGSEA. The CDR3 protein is CSGRTTGELFF. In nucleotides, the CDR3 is TGCAGCGGACGGACTACCGGGGAGCTGTTTTTT.

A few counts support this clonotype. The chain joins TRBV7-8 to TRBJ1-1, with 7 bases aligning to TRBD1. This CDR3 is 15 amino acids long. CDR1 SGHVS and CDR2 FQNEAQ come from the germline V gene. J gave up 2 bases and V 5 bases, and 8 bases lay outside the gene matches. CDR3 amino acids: CASSDPRQGNTEAFF. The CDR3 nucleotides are TGTGCCAGCAGCGACCCCCGACAGGGAAACACTGAAGCTTTCTTT.

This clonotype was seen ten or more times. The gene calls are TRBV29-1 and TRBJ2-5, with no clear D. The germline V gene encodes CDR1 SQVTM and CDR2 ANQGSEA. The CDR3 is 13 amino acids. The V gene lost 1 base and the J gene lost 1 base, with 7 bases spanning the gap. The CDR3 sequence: CSVEGSFQETQYF. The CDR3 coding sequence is TGCAGCGTTGAAGGGAGTTTCCAAGAGACCCAGTACTTC.

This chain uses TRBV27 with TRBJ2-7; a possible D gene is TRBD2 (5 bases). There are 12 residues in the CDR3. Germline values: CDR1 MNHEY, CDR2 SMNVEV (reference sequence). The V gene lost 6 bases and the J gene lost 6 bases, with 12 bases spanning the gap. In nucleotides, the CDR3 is TGTGCCAGCAGGCCGGAGGTCGGCGAGCAGTACTTC. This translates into CASRPEVGEQYF.

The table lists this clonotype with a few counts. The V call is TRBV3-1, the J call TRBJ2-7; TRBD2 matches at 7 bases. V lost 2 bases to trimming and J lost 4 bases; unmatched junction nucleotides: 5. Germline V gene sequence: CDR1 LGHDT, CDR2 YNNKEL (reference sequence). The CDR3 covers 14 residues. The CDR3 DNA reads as TGTGCCAGCAGCCAACGGGTCGGGGGGTACGAGCAGTACTTC. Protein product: CASSQRVGGYEQYF.

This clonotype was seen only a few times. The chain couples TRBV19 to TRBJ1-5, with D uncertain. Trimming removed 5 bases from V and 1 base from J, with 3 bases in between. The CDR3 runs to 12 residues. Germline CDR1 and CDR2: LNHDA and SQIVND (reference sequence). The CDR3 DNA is TGTGCCAGTAGTCACAGCAATCAGCCCCAGCATTTT. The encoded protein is CASSHSNQPQHF.

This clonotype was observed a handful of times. As DNA, the CDR3 is TGTGCCAGCAGCCTTGGGACACCACTTAGCACAGATACGCAGTATTTT. Protein sequence: CASSLGTPLSTDTQYF. The V gene is TRBV7-3, the J gene TRBJ2-3; possibly TRBD1 for D (6 bases). In germline, CDR1 is SGHTA, CDR2 FQGTGA. Trimming took 5 bases from V and 0 from J, leaving 15 bases between them. This CDR3 region has 16 residues.